This T cell receptor beta chain originates from a study of blood T cell repertoires in COVID-19. On the study more broadly: PBMCs, B-cell-depleted T cells, or T cells provided the cDNA or gDNA that made up the material.

J was trimmed by 5 bases and V by 2 bases; bases with no gene match: 10. The CDR3 has 15 residues. The germline gives CDR1 GTSNPN, CDR2 SVGIG (reference sequence). In the original analysis: Amplification from reference gene primers served as the basis for estimated nucleated cell counts. TCRdb keeps only in-frame clones here, not all; method: immunoSEQ multiplex PCR. The V and J calls and clone size come from that table; D and trimming were worked out from the DNA. Of some 68,000 clones in the sample, about nine tenths were seen once. It was during active infection that Seattle patients were enrolled and then longitudinally followed.

The chain couples TRBV30 to TRBJ1-1; the match to TRBD1 covers 8 bases. This TCR was sampled from a man between 50 and 59 years old with COVID-19, enrolled during active disease. Sequencing was carried out using peripheral blood. The CDR3 loop reads CAWSTGTGIGTEAFF. The CDR3 nucleotides read TGTGCCTGGAGTACCGGGACAGGAATTGGGACTGAAGCTTTCTTT.